The next 12 T cell receptor beta chains were all read from a single sample in a study of cytomegalovirus exposure and HLA in healthy donors. It was with 60 Vbeta and 13 Jbeta primers that the PCR ran. Data came from immunoSEQ multiplex PCR; TCRdb stores just in-frame clones and leaves some out. The repertoire includes 160,000 or so clones, over 80% of them detected once, and around 1.6% sits in the top ten. Input material: PBMCs. Every receptor here comes from a woman between 18 and 29 years old in good health and CMV-seronegative.

The chain links TRBV7-3 to TRBJ2-1, with 7 bases aligning to TRBD1. CDR3 length: 16 residues. The germline gives CDR1 SGHTA, CDR2 FQGTGA. The V gene end was trimmed by 5 bases and the J gene end by 4 bases; junction bases not matched to a gene: 11. The CDR3 loop reads CASSLSGTALYNEQFF. The CDR3 bases are TGTGCCAGCAGCCTCTCCGGGACAGCCCTTTACAATGAGCAGTTCTTC. The variable domain in full, with the rest retrieved from reference TRBV7-3 and TRBJ2-1, is GAGVSQTPSNKVTEKGKYVELRCDPISGHTALYWYRQSLGQGPEFLIYFQGTGAADDSGLPNDRFFAVRPEGSVSTLKIQRTERGDSAVYLCASSLSGTALYNEQFFGPGTRLTVL.

The V gene is TRBV7-2, the J gene TRBJ2-1, with 8 positions matching TRBD2. Losses at the gene ends were 5 bases for V and 3 bases for J; bases not matched to a gene: 6. The CDR3 covers 15 residues. Germline V gene sequence: CDR1 SGHTA, CDR2 FQGNSA. The CDR3 here is CASSPRAGDYNEQFF. CDR3 DNA: TGTGCCAGCAGCCCCCGAGCGGGGGACTACAATGAGCAGTTCTTC.

The chain has TRBV6-1 and TRBJ2-3; D is ambiguous. CDR1 is MNHNS, CDR2 SASEGT, per germline. With 7 bases removed from V and 0 bases from J, the gap between germline ends came to 11 bases. The CDR3 contains 14 residues. Here the CDR3 reads CASTYGFSTDTQYF. The CDR3 DNA follows: TGTGCCAGCACCTACGGTTTTAGCACAGATACGCAGTATTTT.

The rearrangement uses TRBV18 and TRBJ1-1; no clear D. The CDR3 covers 14 residues. Germline V gene sequence: CDR1 KGHSH, CDR2 LQKENI. V was pared by 2 bases and J by 2 bases, with 9 bases between. CDR3 amino acids: CASSPNSRNTEAFF. CDR3 nucleotide sequence: TGTGCCAGCTCACCAAACTCACGAAACACTGAAGCTTTCTTT.

The chain employs TRBV2 and TRBJ1-1; TRBD1 is a possible D gene (5 bases). The V end lost 2 bases, the J end lost 6 bases, and 7 bases lay between the germline ends. The CDR3 consists of 12 residues. CDR1 and CDR2 from the germline V gene are SNHLY and FYNNEI. Here the CDR3 reads CASSESGSEAFF. The CDR3 DNA sequence: TGTGCCAGCAGTGAATCAGGGTCTGAAGCTTTCTTT.

The rearrangement joins TRBV11-3 to TRBJ2-1; tentatively, D is TRBD1 (6 bases). Germline lookup yields CDR1 SGHNT and CDR2 YENEEA. V lost 3 bases and J lost 2, with 11 bases in between. The CDR3 runs 15 residues. CDR3 protein: CASSFGGQTYNEQFF. The CDR3 DNA is TGTGCCAGCAGCTTTGGGGGACAAACCTACAATGAGCAGTTCTTC.

The rearrangement uses TRBV19 and TRBJ1-4; 9 nucleotides agree with TRBD1. Germline V gene data show CDR1 as LNHDA and CDR2 as SQIVND (reference sequence). Trimming at V came to 5 bases and at J to 5 bases, leaving 9 bases not matched to a gene. CDR3 length equals 16 residues. The CDR3 coding sequence is TGTGCCAGTAGTTCGTTCCCGGGACAGGGAAATGAAAAACTGTTTTTT. Translation: CASSSFPGQGNEKLFF.

The chain is built from TRBV30 and TRBJ1-1, with D possibly being TRBD1 (5 bases). The germline V gene has CDR1 GTSNPN and CDR2 SVGIG (reference sequence). There are 15 residues in the CDR3. V gave up 4 bases and J gave up 5 bases, with 20 bases separating them. CDR3 region: CAWTGGMGMGTEAFF. The DNA for the CDR3 is TGTGCCTGGACGGGGGGAATGGGAATGGGAACTGAAGCTTTCTTT.

The V and J genes are TRBV18 and TRBJ2-2; D is undetermined. Germline values: CDR1 KGHSH, CDR2 LQKENI. V dropped 2 bases and J dropped 3 bases, with 7 bases sitting between them. CDR3 length equals 14 residues. Here the CDR3 DNA reads TGTGCCAGCTCACCAGACTCCGACACCGGGGAGCTGTTTTTT. Amino acids: CASSPDSDTGELFF.

The CDR3 loop is CASSDRTSGYEQYF. The CDR3 DNA follows: TGTGCCAGCAGTGATCGGACTAGCGGGTACGAGCAGTACTTC. V usage is TRBV2 and J usage is TRBJ2-7, with TRBD2 matching over 11 bases. Germline V gene data show CDR1 as SNHLY and CDR2 as FYNNEI. Trimming cost V 3 bases and J 4 bases; bases outside gene matches: 2. The CDR3 is made up of 14 amino acids. The full variable domain, completed using reference TRBV2 and TRBJ2-7, is EPEVTQTPSHQVTQMGQEVILRCVPISNHLYFYWYRQILGQKVEFLVSFYNNEISEKSEIFDDQFSVERPDGSNFTLKIRSTKLEDSAMYFCASSDRTSGYEQYFGPGTRLTVT.

V and J are TRBV29-1 and TRBJ1-1; D gene unclear. In germline, CDR1 is SQVTM, CDR2 ANQGSEA. The V end was cut by 4 bases, the J end by 4 bases, with 16 bases between. CDR3 length equals 14 residues. The CDR3, as DNA: TGCAGCGTTGGTTTGTGGCAGGCGGGCACTGAAGCTTTCTTT. The encoded protein is CSVGLWQAGTEAFF. Variable domain in full (rest from reference TRBV29-1 and TRBJ1-1): SAVISQKPSRDICQRGTSLTIQCQVDSQVTMMFWYRQQPGQSLTLIATANQGSEATYESGFVIDKFPISRPNLTFSTLTVSNMSPEDSSIYLCSVGLWQAGTEAFFGQGTRLTVV.

This chain connects TRBV27 to TRBJ2-1; 12 nucleotides line up with TRBD2. This CDR3 comprises 16 residues. Unmatched junction bases numbered 7, after V lost 0 bases and J lost 10 bases. Germline loops: CDR1 MNHEY, CDR2 SMNVEV (reference sequence). CDR3 in amino acids: CASSLSSSGGAWEQFF. The DNA of the CDR3 is TGTGCCAGCAGTTTATCGTCTAGCGGGGGGGCTTGGGAGCAGTTCTTC.